The 25 T cell receptor beta chains below were found in one sample sequenced in a study of T cells of healthy individuals. TCRdb analysed the 5' RACE reads with MiXCR anew, one entry per CDR3 protein. The data contain 95,000 to 100,000 distinct CDR3 sequences, approximately 15% of them seen just once; the ten biggest clones take up approximately 5.7%. The receptors derive from a human donor in good health.

The genes are TRBV11-2 and TRBJ2-2; D may be TRBD1 (6 bases). V lost 1 base and J 0 bases, leaving 9 bases between the germline ends. CDR1 is SGHAT, CDR2 FQNNGV, per germline. The CDR3 length is 16 residues. CDR3 nucleotides: TGTGCCAGCAGCTTAGGGGGGCCCTCGAACACCGGGGAGCTGTTTTTT. Its translation is CASSLGGPSNTGELFF.

This clonotype came up a few times. V gene TRBV6-1 combines with J gene TRBJ2-2; possibly TRBD2 for D (6 bases). The CDR3 contains 13 residues. Between the trimmed V and J ends, which lost 10 bases and 1 base, there was a span of 10 bases. CDR1 is MNHNS and CDR2 is SASEGT in the germline V gene. The CDR3 loop reads CAMGLENTGELFF. The CDR3 DNA follows: TGTGCCATGGGACTCGAGAACACCGGGGAGCTGTTTTTT.

This clonotype was seen only a few times. This chain uses TRBV5-1 with TRBJ2-1, with D unresolved. From germline, CDR1 is SGHRS and CDR2 YFSETQ. V was pared by 5 bases and J by 2 bases, with 11 bases between. The CDR3 runs 14 residues. The CDR3 region has the DNA TGCGCCAGCAGAGTAAGACCGCCCTACAATGAGCAGTTCTTC. Translating it yields CASRVRPPYNEQFF.

This clonotype appeared many times. The rearrangement joins TRBV3-1 to TRBJ2-7; 11 bases agree with TRBD2. The germline V gene has CDR1 LGHDT and CDR2 YNNKEL (reference sequence). CDR3 length: 18 amino acids. With 4 bases clipped from V and 2 bases from J, the junction kept 13 bases outside the gene matches. In DNA, the CDR3 is TGTGCCAGCAGCCCCGACCGGCTAGCGGGAGGAACCCCCTACGAGCAGTACTTC. It specifies CASSPDRLAGGTPYEQYF.

The sample holds many counts of this clonotype. The genes are TRBV20-1 and TRBJ2-7, with a tentative D call TRBD1 (6 bases). The V end was cut by 3 bases, the J end by 2 bases, with 20 bases between. This CDR3 is 16 amino acids long. The V gene's germline CDR1 is DFQATT and CDR2 SNEGSKA (reference sequence). CDR3 residues: CSASPRDIQGTYEQYF. In nucleotides, the CDR3 is TGCAGTGCTAGCCCAAGGGACATCCAGGGCACCTACGAGCAGTACTTC.

This clonotype was seen many times. Written as DNA, the CDR3 is TGTGCCAGCAGCCAAGATAGCGGGGGGATCACAGATACGCAGTATTTT. The encoded protein is CASSQDSGGITDTQYF. V is TRBV14 and J is TRBJ2-3, with 10 bases matching TRBD2. Germline lookup yields CDR1 SGHDN and CDR2 FVKESK. V shed 0 bases, J shed 2 bases, and the junction held 2 bases outside the gene matches. The CDR3 totals 16 residues. Full variable domain (outside the CDR3, taken from reference TRBV14 and TRBJ2-3): EAGVTQFPSHSVIEKGQTVTLRCDPISGHDNLYWYRRVMGKEIKFLLHFVKESKQDESGMPNNRFLAERTGGTYSTLKVQPAELEDSGVYFCASSQDSGGITDTQYFGPGTRLTVL.

This clonotype was recorded many times. The chain couples TRBV29-1 to TRBJ2-5; D is unresolved. The CDR3 contains 12 residues. Trimming took 6 bases from V and 0 from J, leaving 8 bases between them. The germline V gene encodes CDR1 SQVTM and CDR2 ANQGSEA. CDR3 sequence (DNA): TGCAGCGTGGCAGAGTACCAAGAGACCCAGTACTTC. Protein: CSVAEYQETQYF.

This sequence joins TRBV7-8 and TRBJ1-6; a possible D gene is TRBD1 (5 bases). Germline assignment: CDR1 SGHVS and CDR2 FQNEAQ. The length of the CDR3 is 15 residues. V lost 5 bases to trimming and J lost 2 bases, with 10 bases between them. CDR3 sequence (DNA): TGTGCCAGCAGCCTCAGGGAGCCCTATAATTCACCCCTCCACTTT. The encoded protein is CASSLREPYNSPLHF.

The rearrangement links TRBV5-1 to TRBJ1-6, with D unresolved. Germline CDR1 is SGHRS and CDR2 is YFSETQ. V was pared by 10 bases and J by 6 bases, with 23 bases between. The CDR3 has 16 amino acids. CDR3 amino acids: CARDPRRPSTNSPLHF. The CDR3, as DNA: TGCGCCCGTGATCCTCGGCGTCCATCTACTAATTCACCCCTCCACTTT.

V is TRBV5-4 and J is TRBJ1-5; 9 nucleotides align to TRBD1. V was pared by 4 bases and J by 5 bases, with 10 bases of the junction left unmatched. The germline CDR1 and CDR2 sequences are SGHNT and YYREEE (reference sequence). This CDR3 is 16 amino acids long. The CDR3 nucleotides read TGTGCCAGCAGCACGGGACCGGGACAGGGAGATCAGCCCCAGCATTTT. This codes for CASSTGPGQGDQPQHF.

This chain connects TRBV4-1 to TRBJ1-3, with D maybe TRBD1 (5 bases). CDR3 size: 15 residues. V dropped 6 bases and J dropped 4 bases, with 16 bases sitting between them. Looked up from germline, CDR1 is MGHRA and CDR2 is YSYEKL. The CDR3 DNA reads as TGCGCCAGCAGAAGAACAGGCCCCGAGGGAAACACCATATATTTT. Translating it yields CASRRTGPEGNTIYF.

This clonotype has just a few counts. The chain is built from TRBV2 and TRBJ2-3, with TRBD1 matching over 7 bases. The germline V gene encodes CDR1 SNHLY and CDR2 FYNNEI. The CDR3 runs 13 residues. J lost 4 bases, V lost 8 bases, and 6 bases had no gene match. The CDR3 DNA follows: TGTGCCAGCTCGACAGGGCGCGCAGATACGCAGTATTTT. Its translation is CASSTGRADTQYF.

This clonotype was detected many times. The J gene is TRBJ1-1, the V gene TRBV4-1; D gene unclear. Trimming cost V 3 bases and J 0 bases, with 14 bases left between them. This CDR3 is 16 amino acids long. Looked up from germline, CDR1 is MGHRA and CDR2 is YSYEKL. CDR3 nucleotide sequence: TGCGCCAGCAGCCATCACCCGACCCCTATGAACACTGAAGCTTTCTTT. This sequence encodes CASSHHPTPMNTEAFF.

This clonotype has more than one count but fewer than ten. This chain uses TRBV5-6 with TRBJ2-2; D is unclear. Germline-derived CDR1 and CDR2 are SGHDT and YYEEEE. This CDR3 is built from 13 residues. V shed 1 base and J shed 5 bases, with 6 bases lying between them. The CDR3 loop is CASSLPGTGELFF. The CDR3 nucleotides are TGTGCCAGCAGCTTGCCTGGGACCGGGGAGCTGTTTTTT.

CDR3 DNA sequence: TGTGCCAGCAGCTTAGTGGGGCAGGGCCCTATCTACAATGAGCAGTTCTTC. Translating gives CASSLVGQGPIYNEQFF. This chain links TRBV7-2 with TRBJ2-1; perhaps TRBD1 as D (5 bases). V gave up 1 base and J gave up 3 bases, with 16 bases separating them. The germline V gene encodes CDR1 SGHTA and CDR2 FQGNSA. This CDR3 is built from 17 residues.

The chain employs TRBV4-3 and TRBJ1-4, with D perhaps TRBD1 (5 bases). The CDR3 spans 15 residues. Per germline, CDR1 LGHNA and CDR2 YSLEER. V lost 1 base and J lost 2, with 8 bases in between. The CDR3 nucleotides are TGCGCCAGCAGCCAAGGGGGGGATACTAATGAAAAACTGTTTTTT. This encodes CASSQGGDTNEKLFF.

This clonotype was detected only a few times. The chain recombines TRBV12-3 or TRBV12-4 with TRBJ2-6, with D maybe TRBD1 (5 bases). This CDR3 region has 16 residues. The V end lost 6 bases, the J end lost 0 bases, and 12 bases lay between the germline ends. The CDR3 DNA is TGTGCCAGCAGAGCTCCAGGGCCCTCTGGGGCCAACGTCCTGACTTTC. This codes for CASRAPGPSGANVLTF.

There are many counts of this clonotype. The chain recombines TRBV27 with TRBJ2-7, with D perhaps assigned TRBD1 or TRBD2 (5 bases each). The CDR3 length is 15 residues. CDR1 MNHEY and CDR2 SMNVEV come from the germline V gene (reference sequence). V was cut by 3 bases and J by 0 bases, with 12 bases left in between. CDR3 DNA sequence: TGTGCCAGCAGTTTCTCGCCAGGGAGCTCCTACGAGCAGTACTTC. Translated, it gives CASSFSPGSSYEQYF.

This clonotype was detected only a few times. The chain couples TRBV4-3 to TRBJ1-2, with 7 bases matching TRBD1. The V gene's germline CDR1 is LGHNA and CDR2 YSLEER. The CDR3 loop spans 18 amino acids. Trimming cost V 1 base and J 4 bases; bases outside gene matches: 15. CDR3 in amino acids: CASSQGILQGERAYGYTF. CDR3 nucleotide sequence: TGCGCCAGCAGCCAAGGAATTCTTCAGGGGGAAAGGGCCTATGGCTACACCTTC.

There are many counts of this clonotype. The V call is TRBV18, the J call TRBJ2-5; D remains ambiguous. Deletions cut 1 base from V and 3 bases from J, with 15 bases between. This CDR3 has 16 residues. CDR1 is KGHSH, CDR2 LQKENI, per germline. The DNA of the CDR3 is TGTGCCAGCTCACCACGTCTCGTCGCTCCCGAAGAGACCCAGTACTTC. This codes for CASSPRLVAPEETQYF.

This clonotype was counted at least ten times. The J gene is TRBJ1-2, the V gene TRBV9; maybe TRBD1 (6 bases). Between the trimmed V and J ends, which lost 0 bases and 4 bases, there was a span of 13 bases. The CDR3 covers 15 residues. Germline V gives CDR1 SGDLS, CDR2 YYNGEE. CDR3 sequence reads: CASSVGAGEGYGYTF. CDR3 in DNA: TGTGCCAGCAGCGTAGGGGCAGGGGAGGGCTATGGCTACACCTTC.

J is TRBJ2-5 and V is TRBV29-1, with D unclear. CDR3 length equals 12 residues. Germline CDR1 SQVTM, CDR2 ANQGSEA. The ends were cut back, 3 bases at V and 4 bases at J, with 9 bases in the middle. Here the CDR3 DNA reads TGCAGCGTTGACGTCAGTGGAGAGACCCAGTACTTC. Translating it yields CSVDVSGETQYF.

V is TRBV7-6 and J is TRBJ2-3; 7 nucleotides line up with TRBD2. The CDR3 consists of 16 residues. The junction had 9 bases not matched to a gene; V was cut back by 5 bases and J by 1 base. The germline gives CDR1 SGHVS, CDR2 FNYEAQ. The CDR3, as DNA: TGTGCCAGCAGCCCAATTCGCCGGGGGGGCACAGATACGCAGTATTTT. This sequence encodes CASSPIRRGGTDTQYF.

This clonotype was observed many times. This rearrangement joins TRBV5-1 to TRBJ2-2, with 15 bases lining up with TRBD2. The length of the CDR3 is 16 residues. Germline V gene sequence: CDR1 SGHRS, CDR2 YFSETQ. The ends lost 4 bases at V and 7 bases at J; junction bases unmatched: 5. CDR3 region: CASSVGLAGGIGELFF. The CDR3 coding sequence is TGCGCCAGCAGCGTGGGACTAGCGGGAGGAATCGGGGAGCTGTTTTTT.

This clonotype came up many times. J is TRBJ1-5 and V is TRBV15, with a weak D call TRBD1 (5 bases). With 3 bases removed from V and 5 bases from J, the gap between germline ends came to 14 bases. Germline CDR1 reads LNHNV; CDR2 reads YYDKDF (reference sequence). The CDR3 loop spans 15 amino acids. As DNA, the CDR3 is TGTGCCACCAGCAGTACCTATGGGGCGGATCAGCCCCAGCATTTT. Residues: CATSSTYGADQPQHF.